This TCR beta chain was sequenced for a study of blood T cell repertoires in COVID-19. Method: immunoSEQ multiplex PCR; TCRdb's copy keeps in-frame clones and lacks some. The data hold about 230,000 clones, with approximately 80% observed a single time. This receptor was identified in a woman in her thirties or forties who had recovered from COVID-19. The material sequenced was peripheral blood.

In DNA form, the CDR3 reads TGTGCCAGCAGCTTAAGTGGTAGCGGCCCCTACGAGCAGTACTTC. This encodes CASSLSGSGPYEQYF. This chain links TRBV7-2 with TRBJ2-7; possibly TRBD2 for D (6 bases). V was shortened by 2 bases and J by 2 bases, with 13 bases between the two germline ends. This CDR3 is built from 15 residues. CDR1 is SGHTA, CDR2 FQGNSA, per germline. The whole variable domain, filled in from reference TRBV7-2 and TRBJ2-7, reads GAGVSQSPSNKVTEKGKDVELRCDPISGHTALYWYRQSLGQGLEFLIYFQGNSAPDKSGLPSDRFSAERTGGSVSTLTIQRTQQEDSAVYLCASSLSGSGPYEQYFGPGTRLTVT.